Below are 15 T cell receptor beta chains sequenced from a single sample in a study of neoadjuvant anti-PD-1 for oral cavity cancer. This table comes from immunoSEQ multiplex PCR, and its TCRdb copy is limited to in-frame clones, with some not included. The data hold around 13,000 clones, with approximately 70% observed a single time. Described time point: after neoadjuvant nivolumab, at surgical resection. The sample in question was PBMCs, obtained after nivolumab (anti-PD-1) treatment. The receptors derive from a person between 40 and 80 years old with oral cavity squamous cell carcinoma.

This clone was observed once. This sequence joins TRBV25-1 and TRBJ2-7, with 7 bases matching TRBD2. The CDR3 runs 18 residues. J lost 0 bases, V lost 1 base, and 12 bases had no gene match. Germline V gene sequence: CDR1 MGHDK, CDR2 SYGVNS. The CDR3 DNA reads TGTGCCAGCAGTGAATCAAGTCAAGCGGGGCCGACCTCCTACGAGCAGTACTTC. This encodes CASSESSQAGPTSYEQYF.

The CDR3 DNA reads as TGTGCCAGCAGCCAAGCGGGGTCCTCTGGAAACACCATATATTTT. Protein product: CASSQAGSSGNTIYF. This sequence joins TRBV14 and TRBJ1-3, with D uncertain. Trimming left V 1 base short and J 0 bases short, with 7 bases between. Germline CDR1 and CDR2: SGHDN and FVKESK. The CDR3 is made up of 15 amino acids.

V and J are TRBV6-1 and TRBJ1-5; the match to TRBD1 covers 9 bases. The V gene end was trimmed by 3 bases and the J gene end by 7 bases; junction bases not matched to a gene: 7. The CDR3 contains 15 residues. In germline, CDR1 is MNHNS, CDR2 SASEGT. The CDR3 region has the DNA TGTGCCAGCAGTGACCAGACAGGGGGAAACCAGCCCCAGCATTTT. This sequence encodes CASSDQTGGNQPQHF.

V usage is TRBV7-2 and J usage is TRBJ2-2; TRBD2 aligns across 11 bases. The V and J ends lost 4 bases and 6 bases, in that order; junction bases with no gene match: 7. Germline CDR1 and CDR2: SGHTA and FQGNSA. The CDR3 runs 16 residues. The CDR3 sequence is CASSWKLAGEPGELFF. In nucleotides, the CDR3 is TGTGCCAGCAGCTGGAAACTAGCGGGAGAGCCCGGGGAGCTGTTTTTT.

The sample holds a few counts of this clone. The genes are TRBV6-5 and TRBJ1-2; D is uncertain. This CDR3 spans 12 amino acids. From germline, CDR1 is MNHEY and CDR2 SVGAGI. V was trimmed by 5 bases and J by 8 bases, leaving 12 bases between them. The CDR3 DNA sequence: TGTGCCAGCAGTACCACGGGAGAGGGCTACACCTTC. It codes for CASSTTGEGYTF.

This clone was seen just once. The chain has TRBV30 and TRBJ2-2; D is ambiguous. V was clipped by 8 bases and J by 4 bases, with 11 bases between them. This CDR3 is 12 amino acids long. Germline-derived CDR1 and CDR2 are GTSNPN and SVGIG (reference sequence). The chain's CDR3 is CAREAFTGELFF. For the CDR3, the DNA is TGTGCCCGAGAAGCGTTCACCGGGGAGCTGTTTTTT.

The chain links TRBV7-2 to TRBJ2-5, with D tentatively TRBD2 (6 bases). V was cut by 6 bases and J by 2 bases, with 13 bases left in between. The CDR3 is 14 residues long. The V gene's germline CDR1 is SGHTA and CDR2 FQGNSA. CDR3 loop: CASRRGSGQETQYF. In DNA, the CDR3 is TGTGCCAGCAGGCGGGGTAGCGGTCAAGAGACCCAGTACTTC.

This chain uses TRBV28 with TRBJ1-1; D unresolved. Trimming shortened V by 3 bases and J by 0 bases, and 8 bases separated the two germline ends. In germline, CDR1 is MDHEN, CDR2 SYDVKM. This CDR3 region has 14 residues. The CDR3 sequence is CASSFSAMNTEAFF. CDR3 coding DNA: TGTGCCAGCAGTTTCTCCGCCATGAACACTGAAGCTTTCTTT.

This chain uses TRBV7-8 with TRBJ2-7; D remains unclear. V shed 5 bases and J shed 5 bases, with 7 bases lying between them. The CDR3 is 11 amino acids. The germline gives CDR1 SGHVS, CDR2 FQNEAQ. The DNA of the CDR3 is TGTGCCAGCAGCCTCAGCGACGAGCAGTACTTC. This translates into CASSLSDEQYF.

This chain joins TRBV2 and TRBJ2-3; unclear D gene. V shed 8 bases and J shed 3 bases, with 3 bases lying between them. The length of the CDR3 is 10 residues. Germline-derived CDR1 and CDR2 are SNHLY and FYNNEI. The CDR3 DNA reads as TGTGCCAGCGTGACAGATACGCAGTATTTT. It yields the protein CASVTDTQYF.

The V and J genes are TRBV19 and TRBJ1-1; 10 positions agree with TRBD1. The CDR3 consists of 17 residues. Germline values: CDR1 LNHDA, CDR2 SQIVND (reference sequence). Unmatched junction bases numbered 11, after V lost 3 bases and J lost 4 bases. CDR3 in DNA: TGTGCCAGTAGTATGGGGACAGGGGCCCACTGGGGCACTGAAGCTTTCTTT. Protein product: CASSMGTGAHWGTEAFF.

The chain uses TRBV2 and TRBJ2-2; D is ambiguous. The length of the CDR3 is 15 residues. Trimming removed 4 bases at V and 0 bases at J, with 9 bases between. CDR1 is SNHLY and CDR2 is FYNNEI in the germline V gene. CDR3 nucleotides: TGTGCCAGCAGTGGCGAACGCACGAACACCGGGGAGCTGTTTTTT. Translated: CASSGERTNTGELFF.

V is TRBV5-4 and J is TRBJ1-2; 7 bases map to TRBD1. Looked up from germline, CDR1 is SGHNT and CDR2 is YYREEE (reference sequence). There are 12 residues in the CDR3. The V and J ends lost 7 bases and 5 bases, in that order; junction bases with no gene match: 5. The CDR3 loop is CASGDRTYGYTF. The CDR3 DNA reads as TGTGCCAGCGGGGACAGAACATATGGCTACACCTTC.

This chain connects TRBV9 to TRBJ1-4; 9 nucleotides match TRBD1. Germline V gene lookup returns CDR1 SGDLS and CDR2 YYNGEE. This CDR3 has 15 amino acids. J was trimmed by 11 bases and V by 3 bases; bases with no gene match: 11. CDR3 DNA: TGTGCCAGCAGCGGCAGACAGGGGGTGCCGGGGAAACTGTTTTTT. Its translation: CASSGRQGVPGKLFF.

In its sample, this clone was seen once. The rearrangement links TRBV6-1 to TRBJ2-7; TRBD2 matches 10 bases. V lost 2 bases, J lost 4 bases, and 8 bases stayed unmatched. The CDR3 spans 16 residues. Germline V gene lookup returns CDR1 MNHNS and CDR2 SASEGT. The CDR3 region has the DNA TGTGCCAGCAGTGAATACCCTAGCGGGAGTGGGTACGAGCAGTACTTC. Its protein is CASSEYPSGSGYEQYF.